A selection of T cell receptor beta chains follows, all from one sample in a study of blood T cell repertoires in COVID-19. This table comes from immunoSEQ multiplex PCR, and its TCRdb copy is limited to in-frame clones, with some not included. This table has around 250,000 clones, about 80% appearing once. Specimen: PBMCs or T cells enriched from blood (not recorded which). Every receptor here comes from a man aged 40-55 years who had recovered from COVID-19. Both conserved end residues are part of each CDR3. The listing skips clone size in some rows; elsewhere it reads once, few, many or a size class.

V,J,size,CDR3
TRBV11-3,TRBJ2-1,-,CASSPTGTSPINEQFF
TRBV9,TRBJ2-3,-,CASSPGGGGRTDTQYF
TRBV5-1,TRBJ1-6,-,CASSGSGGSYNSPLHF
TRBV7-2,TRBJ2-3,-,CASSLAFTQLGGDTQYF
TRBV7-8,TRBJ1-4,few,CASSRGGRGEKLFF
TRBV19,TRBJ2-7,-,CATGPGAGGLHEQYF
TRBV3-1/TRBV3-2,TRBJ1-2,-,CASSHNSGTANYGYTF
TRBV6-5,TRBJ2-2,-,CASSPRADGPGELFF
TRBV30,TRBJ1-5,-,CASSNGRGALGSNQPQHF
TRBV5-4,TRBJ1-6,-,CASSLDGGAPLHF
TRBV4-3,TRBJ2-6,-,CASSQDPRDSAISGANVLTF
TRBV4-3,TRBJ2-1,-,CASSQDPGGGGASDEQFF
TRBV7-9,TRBJ1-4,-,CASSLKNPGVGNEKLFF
TRBV6-2/TRBV6-3,TRBJ2-2,-,CASSYGRDLWDTGELFF
TRBV9,TRBJ2-4,-,CASSPGLAGEPAKNIQYF
TRBV28,TRBJ2-7,few,CASSLSQGPYEQYF
TRBV27,TRBJ1-1,-,CASSLRGSNTEAFF
TRBV19,TRBJ2-7,few,CASSQTLGTYEQYF
TRBV18,TRBJ2-7,-,CASSRGLAGGHEQYF
TRBV5-1,TRBJ2-7,once,CASSPLQAYEQYF
TRBV20-1,TRBJ1-2,-,CSALGTDGYTF
TRBV5-1,TRBJ1-1,-,CASGKGGGAGENTEAFF
TRBV29-1,TRBJ2-4,-,CSVVAGENIQYF
TRBV5-3,TRBJ2-1,few,CARRPGLPSFNEQFF
TRBV10-3,TRBJ2-3,-,CAISESPGLAGGPGDTQYF
TRBV9,TRBJ1-6,-,CASSVAETQYNSPLHF
TRBV5-8,TRBJ1-6,-,CASSLGQGSSPLHF
TRBV7-3,TRBJ2-2,few,CASSLMEHANTGELFF
TRBV18,TRBJ1-3,-,CASSPSGAGNTIYF
TRBV24-1,TRBJ1-3,-,CATSDPSGETGNTIYF
TRBV7-9,TRBJ2-1,-,CASSHQGTDNEQFF
TRBV5-4,TRBJ2-3,-,CASSLSGLLTDTQYF
TRBV5-1,TRBJ2-1,-,CASKEGGHEQFF
TRBV7-7,TRBJ2-7,-,CASSYRTGDSYEQYF
TRBV6-5,TRBJ1-1,-,CASSYLGRAFF